The 21 T cell receptor beta chains below all came from one sample that was sequenced in a study of blood T cell repertoires in COVID-19. Sequencing used immunoSEQ multiplex PCR; TCRdb keeps in-frame clones, though not all of them. The sample has approximately 94,000 clones; around four fifths are singletons. Sequencing was done on a sample of peripheral blood. These receptors were taken from a man aged 50 to 60 with active or convalescent COVID-19.

The V call is TRBV7-9, the J call TRBJ2-2; D unclear. Per germline, CDR1 SEHNR and CDR2 FQNEAQ (reference sequence). The ends were cut back, 7 bases at V and 6 bases at J, with 12 bases in the middle. This CDR3 is 13 amino acids long. The CDR3 here is CASIRQPAGELFF. For the CDR3, the DNA is TGTGCCAGCATCAGGCAACCCGCCGGGGAGCTGTTTTTT. The full variable domain, rest sourced from reference TRBV7-9 and TRBJ2-2, is DTGVSQNPRHKITKRGQNVTFRCDPISEHNRLYWYRQTLGQGPEFLTYFQNEAQLEKSRLLSDRFSAERPKGSFSTLEIQRTEQGDSAMYLCASIRQPAGELFFGEGSRLTVL.

This clone has only one observation. The rearrangement links TRBV27 to TRBJ2-1; 11 nucleotides align to TRBD2. Germline CDR1 MNHEY, CDR2 SMNVEV (reference sequence). With 6 bases clipped from V and 6 bases from J, the junction kept 7 bases outside the gene matches. CDR3 length equals 15 residues. CDR3 nucleotide sequence: TGTGCCAGCAGCTTAGCGGGAGGGTTCGGCAATGAGCAGTTCTTC. Its translation: CASSLAGGFGNEQFF.

The gene calls are TRBV2 and TRBJ1-5, with D uncertain. V lost 3 bases and J 4 bases, leaving 7 bases between the germline ends. CDR3 length: 13 residues. CDR1 is SNHLY and CDR2 is FYNNEI in the germline V gene. The CDR3 DNA reads as TGTGCCAGCAGTGACCTCGGTAATCAGCCCCAGCATTTT. This translates into CASSDLGNQPQHF. The full variable domain, with the rest looked up from reference TRBV2 and TRBJ1-5, is EPEVTQTPSHQVTQMGQEVILRCVPISNHLYFYWYRQILGQKVEFLVSFYNNEISEKSEIFDDQFSVERPDGSNFTLKIRSTKLEDSAMYFCASSDLGNQPQHFGDGTRLSIL.

The chain couples TRBV19 to TRBJ1-5; D is perhaps TRBD1 (6 bases). The CDR3 loop spans 13 amino acids. V lost 5 bases and J 7 bases, leaving 12 bases between the germline ends. CDR1 and CDR2 from the germline V gene are LNHDA and SQIVND (reference sequence). The CDR3 DNA sequence: TGTGCCAGTAGTGAACAGGGCCTACAGCCCCAGCATTTT. This sequence encodes CASSEQGLQPQHF.

This clone appeared a few times. This chain links TRBV12-5 with TRBJ1-5; D uncertain. Germline assignment: CDR1 LGHNT and CDR2 FRNRAP. V lost 0 bases and J lost 2, with 8 bases in between. This CDR3 spans 15 amino acids. CDR3 loop: CASGLVLGGNQPQHF. The CDR3 bases are TGTGCTAGTGGTTTGGTACTCGGAGGCAATCAGCCCCAGCATTTT.

V usage is TRBV6-2 or TRBV6-3 and J usage is TRBJ2-1, with TRBD2 as a possible D gene (6 bases). The CDR3 sequence is 15 residues long. Per germline, CDR1 MNHEY and CDR2 SVGEGT. Trimming shortened V by 0 bases and J by 1 base, and 7 bases separated the two germline ends. The CDR3 region has the DNA TGTGCCAGCAGTTACTCGGGGGGTTCCTACAATGAGCAGTTCTTC. It translates to CASSYSGGSYNEQFF.

The chain combines TRBV3-1 (or the pseudogene TRBV3-2) with TRBJ1-1; TRBD1 is a possible D gene (6 bases). CDR3 size: 14 residues. Trimming shortened V by 1 base and J by 0 bases, and 6 bases separated the two germline ends. Germline assignment: CDR1 LGHDT and CDR2 YNNKEL (reference sequence). The CDR3 reads CASSQGGLNTEAFF. CDR3 in DNA: TGTGCCAGCAGCCAAGGGGGGCTGAACACTGAAGCTTTCTTT.

The V call is TRBV9, the J call TRBJ1-5; tentatively, D is TRBD1 (5 bases). V lost 2 bases and J 7 bases, leaving 16 bases between the germline ends. Per the germline V gene, CDR1 is SGDLS and CDR2 is YYNGEE. The CDR3 consists of 15 residues. The chain's CDR3 is CASSVSGGFGQPQHF. CDR3 nucleotides: TGTGCCAGCAGCGTCTCCGGGGGTTTCGGCCAGCCCCAGCATTTT. Complete variable domain (other parts from reference TRBV9 and TRBJ1-5): DSGVTQTPKHLITATGQRVTLRCSPRSGDLSVYWYQQSLDQGLQFLIQYYNGEERAKGNILERFSAQQFPDLHSELNLSSLELGDSALYFCASSVSGGFGQPQHFGDGTRLSIL.

The rearrangement links TRBV15 to TRBJ1-1, with 8 positions matching TRBD1. The CDR3 consists of 12 residues. Trimming took 4 bases from V and 11 from J; bases not matched to a gene: 6. CDR1 and CDR2 from the germline V gene are LNHNV and YYDKDF (reference sequence). The CDR3 region is CATSTPDREAFF. The CDR3 coding sequence is TGTGCCACCAGCACGCCGGACAGGGAGGCTTTCTTT.

The chain recombines TRBV6-5 with TRBJ2-7; TRBD2 matches 13 bases. The CDR3 length is 15 residues. V shed 2 bases and J 4 bases; nucleotides not matched to a gene: 2. Germline V gene lookup returns CDR1 MNHEY and CDR2 SVGAGI. The CDR3 coding sequence is TGTGCCAGCAGTTACGCGACTAGCGGGAGGTACGAGCAGTACTTC. Residues: CASSYATSGRYEQYF.

V and J are TRBV2 and TRBJ1-3; the match to TRBD1 covers 11 bases. Per the germline V gene, CDR1 is SNHLY and CDR2 is FYNNEI. This CDR3 comprises 16 residues. The trim removed 6 bases at V and 4 bases at J, leaving 8 bases unmatched. The CDR3 loop is CASSPGQGAMGNTIYF. The CDR3 DNA follows: TGTGCCAGCAGCCCCGGACAGGGGGCGATGGGAAACACCATATATTTT.

This clone has a handful of counts. The V gene is TRBV30, the J gene TRBJ1-5; TRBD1 matches at 7 bases. The CDR3 loop spans 15 amino acids. Looked up from germline, CDR1 is GTSNPN and CDR2 is SVGIG (reference sequence). The J segment lost 6 bases and the V segment lost 1 base, leaving 9 bases of the junction unmatched. CDR3 residues: CAWSGEGGFGQPQHF. As DNA, the CDR3 is TGTGCCTGGAGTGGCGAAGGGGGCTTCGGTCAGCCCCAGCATTTT.

This clone came up a few times. The rearrangement joins TRBV29-1 to TRBJ2-7, with D possibly being TRBD2 (6 bases). V lost 1 base to trimming and J lost 0 bases, with 7 bases between them. This CDR3 comprises 13 residues. The germline V gene encodes CDR1 SQVTM and CDR2 ANQGSEA. Here the CDR3 reads CSVEGSGSYEQYF. The CDR3 DNA reads TGCAGCGTTGAAGGTAGCGGCTCCTACGAGCAGTACTTC.

CDR3 DNA: TGTGCCAGCGGAGCCTTCAGCGGGAGGGCCAATGAGCAGTTCTTC. It encodes CASGAFSGRANEQFF. This chain connects TRBV7-9 to TRBJ2-1, with 10 bases matching TRBD2. The CDR3 runs 15 residues. Per the germline V gene, CDR1 is SEHNR and CDR2 is FQNEAQ (reference sequence). V was clipped by 8 bases and J by 6 bases; unmatched bases: 10.

The chain recombines TRBV6-2 or TRBV6-3 with TRBJ1-2; TRBD1 might be the D (5 bases). CDR3 length: 14 amino acids. CDR1 MNHEY and CDR2 SVGEGT come from the germline V gene. V lost 2 bases and J lost 7, with 14 bases in between. CDR3 residues: CASSYRGAISGYTF. The DNA for the CDR3 is TGTGCCAGCAGTTACCGCGGGGCTATCTCTGGCTACACCTTC.

The chain uses TRBV7-9 and TRBJ1-1; the D gene is possibly TRBD1 (5 bases). Germline V gives CDR1 SEHNR, CDR2 FQNEAQ (reference sequence). The CDR3 length is 15 residues. V was clipped by 4 bases and J by 2 bases, with 14 bases between them. The CDR3: CASSWADRPNTEAFF. In nucleotides, the CDR3 is TGTGCCAGCAGCTGGGCCGACAGACCCAACACTGAAGCTTTCTTT.

This clone has only a few counts. The chain is built from TRBV6-5 and TRBJ2-7, with 11 bases matching TRBD2. There are 16 residues in the CDR3. Germline V CDR1 and CDR2: MNHEY, SVGAGI. The J segment lost 1 base and the V segment lost 2 bases, leaving 4 bases of the junction unmatched. CDR3 nucleotide sequence: TGTGCCAGCAGTTACAGTATAGCGGGAGGGTCCTACGAGCAGTACTTC. Its translation is CASSYSIAGGSYEQYF.

This clone was observed a few times. V gene TRBV30 combines with J gene TRBJ2-7; D remains unclear. The CDR3 runs to 14 residues. V gave up 3 bases and J gave up 5 bases, with 17 bases separating them. Germline CDR1 is GTSNPN and CDR2 is SVGIG (reference sequence). For the CDR3, the DNA is TGTGCCTGGAGCCCGTCCGGTGGGCCCCACGAGCAGTACTTC. Its protein product is CAWSPSGGPHEQYF.

The V call is TRBV5-5, the J call TRBJ2-7; 8 bases line up with TRBD1. The CDR3 runs to 12 residues. Germline values: CDR1 SGHKS, CDR2 YYEKEE (reference sequence). Unmatched junction bases numbered 4, after V lost 7 bases and J lost 4 bases. CDR3 region: CASGQGMYEQYF. CDR3 in DNA: TGTGCCAGCGGACAGGGTATGTACGAGCAGTACTTC.

V usage is TRBV21-1 and J usage is TRBJ2-2; TRBD2 is the table's D call and was not checked against the DNA. TRBV21-1 is termed a pseudogene. The CDR3 consists of 13 residues. CDR3 amino acids: CASSKRGTGELFF. The CDR3, as DNA: TGTGCCAGCAGCAAGCGGGGCACCGGGGAGCTGTTTTTT.

V gene TRBV6-4 combines with J gene TRBJ1-1; no clear D. CDR3 length: 14 amino acids. V shed 0 bases and J shed 2 bases, with 7 bases lying between them. From germline, CDR1 is MRHNA and CDR2 SNTAGT. This CDR3 reads CASSDSAANTEAFF. Written as DNA, the CDR3 is TGTGCCAGCAGTGACTCGGCGGCAAACACTGAAGCTTTCTTT.